The clone carrying this T cell receptor (beta chain) was observed at least ten times. The antigen remains unidentified. The same CDR3 is also encoded by other DNA sequences in this sample. The data derive from a study of metastatic and nonmetastatic thyroid tumors. Study details: The comparison covered peripheral blood and tumor or nodule tissue in malignant and benign thyroid patients. Points from the study as a whole: Malignant thyroid tumors reportedly had TCR beta diversity that was significantly higher than in benign nodules, in blood and tumor.

In the original processing: A classifier of distant metastasis in papillary thyroid cancer was built from CDR3 differences (across clinicopathological groups). TCRdb used MiXCR to call clones anew from the PCR reads. These V and J calls are TCRdb output, not the study's own analysis. The sample has about 69,000 clones; approximately 15% are singletons. The length of the CDR3 is 11 residues. The germline V and J ends were trimmed by 10 bases and 1 base, with 7 bases remaining between them. Every patient was untreated before thyroid surgery. This clonotype was obtained from a male donor with papillary thyroid cancer or a benign thyroid nodule (not recorded which). Some clones in this sample may be carry-over from other donors' samples. The J gene is TRBJ1-1, the V gene TRBV12-3 or TRBV12-4, with D hard to call. The sample taken for sequencing was blood. The CDR3: CAIRGNTEAFF. The CDR3 coding sequence is TGTGCCATACGCGGGAACACTGAAGCTTTCTTT.